This passage covers 14 T cell receptor beta chains from one sample sequenced in a study of T cells in Graves' hyperthyroidism and ophthalmopathy. Researchers amplified the TCR beta CDR3 regions from RNA transcripts. The TCR CDR3 was amplified in a first-round RT-PCR using the HTBI primer set. One entry per CDR3 protein results from TCRdb running MiXCR on the multiplex PCR reads. Here the sample spans almost 35,000 distinct CDR3 sequences, roughly half being singletons. The source material was blood. Every receptor here comes from a woman between 35 and 50 years old with Graves' ophthalmopathy.

The table lists this clonotype with many counts. This chain uses TRBV6-5 with TRBJ2-4, with 11 bases that match TRBD1. J gave up 9 bases and V 7 bases, and 2 bases lay outside the gene matches. Germline values: CDR1 MNHEY, CDR2 SVGAGI. This CDR3 is 12 amino acids long. The CDR3 nucleotides read TGTGCCAGCACGGGACAGGGGGGCATTCAGTACTTC. As protein: CASTGQGGIQYF.

This clonotype occurred many times. The chain joins TRBV9 to TRBJ2-4; D is unclear. This CDR3 has 14 amino acids. V lost 0 bases, J lost 4 bases, and 8 bases lay in between. Germline V gene lookup returns CDR1 SGDLS and CDR2 YYNGEE. CDR3 amino acids: CASSVAGDKNIQYF. The CDR3 region has the DNA TGTGCCAGCAGCGTAGCCGGTGATAAAAACATTCAGTACTTC.

This clonotype was counted ten times or more. The chain recombines TRBV14 with TRBJ2-1; no reliable D call. The CDR3 covers 13 residues. Trimming stripped 0 bases from V and 8 bases from J, with 8 bases between. Germline V gene lookup returns CDR1 SGHDN and CDR2 FVKESK. The CDR3 is CASSQDRTDEQFF. CDR3 nucleotide sequence: TGTGCCAGCAGCCAAGATCGAACTGATGAGCAGTTCTTC. Drawing the rest from reference TRBV14 and TRBJ2-1, the complete variable domain is EAGVTQFPSHSVIEKGQTVTLRCDPISGHDNLYWYRRVMGKEIKFLLHFVKESKQDESGMPNNRFLAERTGGTYSTLKVQPAELEDSGVYFCASSQDRTDEQFFGPGTRLTVL.

This clonotype was counted at least ten times. The chain has TRBV5-6 and TRBJ2-7; 10 bases line up with TRBD1. The germline V gene has CDR1 SGHDT and CDR2 YYEEEE. The CDR3 consists of 14 residues. Losses at the gene ends were 5 bases for V and 4 bases for J; bases not matched to a gene: 6. The CDR3 nucleotides are TGTGCCAGCAGACCGACAGGGGGCAGGTACGAGCAGTACTTC. This gives the protein CASRPTGGRYEQYF.

This clonotype occurred many times. This chain connects TRBV20-1 to TRBJ2-7; 14 bases align to TRBD2. The V gene's germline CDR1 is DFQATT and CDR2 SNEGSKA (reference sequence). V lost 3 bases, J lost 5 bases, and 9 bases stayed unmatched. The CDR3 is made up of 16 amino acids. CDR3 residues: CSASRGLAGEVNEQYF. CDR3 DNA sequence: TGCAGTGCTAGTCGGGGACTAGCGGGGGAAGTCAACGAGCAGTACTTC.

In the case of this clonotype: The CDR3 end shows no conserved phenylalanine or tryptophan, and so a read error is likely. The chain uses TRBV7-9 and TRBJ2-1; 10 bases are shared with TRBD2. From germline, CDR1 is SEHNR and CDR2 FQNEAQ (reference sequence). The CDR3 covers 14 residues. The CDR3 DNA reads TGCGCCAGCAGCTTACTAGCGGGACACAATGAGCAGTTCTCC. Translating it yields CASSLLAGHNEQFS.

This clonotype was counted at least ten times. This rearrangement joins TRBV5-5 to TRBJ2-5, with 10 bases fitting TRBD2. V shed 0 bases, J shed 4 bases, and the junction held 12 bases outside the gene matches. CDR3 length equals 18 residues. Germline V gene data show CDR1 as SGHKS and CDR2 as YYEKEE (reference sequence). The DNA for the CDR3 is TGTGCCAGCAGCTTGGCCTGGGGGGTAGCGGGAGGTGCAGAGACCCAGTACTTC. It specifies CASSLAWGVAGGAETQYF.

About this clonotype: In this CDR3 the conserved last residue, phenylalanine or tryptophan, is missing, so a read error is likely. No DNA is shown, since the ends of the CDR3 on it are uncertain; the CDR3 is the one TCRdb lists. The genes are TRBV28 and TRBJ2-5; the DNA was not compared with TRBD2, the D call given in the table. Germline V gives CDR1 MDHEN, CDR2 SYDVKM. The CDR3 totals 10 residues, both ends included. This CDR3 reads CASSFVGRDI.

This clonotype was counted at least ten times. The chain joins TRBV6-1 to TRBJ2-6; the match to TRBD1 covers 8 bases. Germline CDR1 reads MNHNS; CDR2 reads SASEGT. This CDR3 is 15 amino acids long. The ends lost 3 bases at V and 4 bases at J; junction bases unmatched: 2. The CDR3 reads CASSDDRGGANVLTF. The DNA of the CDR3 is TGTGCCAGCAGTGACGACAGGGGAGGGGCCAACGTCCTGACTTTC.

On this clonotype: Germline and junction disagree at one end, which may indicate a read error. This CDR3 is CAGSLYETQYF. Written as DNA, the CDR3 is TGTGCCGGCAGCCTGTACGAGACCCAGTACTTC. This chain uses TRBV5-4 with TRBJ2-5; no clear D. Germline V lookup: CDR1 SGHNT, CDR2 YYREEE (reference sequence). This CDR3 comprises 11 residues. Full variable domain (missing parts from reference TRBV5-4 and TRBJ2-5): ETGVTQSPTHLIKTRGQQVTLRCSSQSGHNTVSWYQQALGQGPQFIFQYYREEENGRGNFPPRFSGLQFPNYSSELNVNALELDDSALYLCAGSLYETQYFGPGTRLLVL.

The rearrangement links TRBV19 to TRBJ1-1; D uncertain. This CDR3 is built from 13 residues. Germline V CDR1 and CDR2: LNHDA, SQIVND (reference sequence). V lost 10 bases and J 3 bases, leaving 15 bases between the germline ends. DNA for the CDR3: TGTGCCACCCCGGCCCGGGGAGACACTGAAGCTTTCTTT. It codes for CATPARGDTEAFF.

This clonotype has a count of ten or more. The V call is TRBV6-1, the J call TRBJ1-5; D is unclear. The CDR3 extends over 13 amino acids. Germline CDR1 reads MNHNS; CDR2 reads SASEGT. With 10 bases removed from V and 6 bases from J, the gap between germline ends came to 16 bases. The CDR3 is CATEQAFGQPQHF. In DNA, the CDR3 is TGTGCCACTGAGCAGGCCTTCGGTCAGCCCCAGCATTTT.

The CDR3 reads CASSETYDGGYTF. The CDR3 DNA sequence: TGTGCCAGCAGTGAGACATATGACGGCGGCTACACCTTC. The chain combines TRBV2 with TRBJ1-2; D remains ambiguous. The CDR3 loop spans 13 amino acids. Germline V gene lookup returns CDR1 SNHLY and CDR2 FYNNEI. Trimming left V 3 bases short and J 8 bases short, with 13 bases between.

This clonotype was recorded at least ten times. V gene TRBV6-5 combines with J gene TRBJ1-3; D unresolved. Trimming left V 9 bases short and J 0 bases short, with 6 bases between. The CDR3 runs to 12 residues. Germline assignment: CDR1 MNHEY and CDR2 SVGAGI. In nucleotides, the CDR3 is TGTGCCAGTGGGGTCTCTGGAAACACCATATATTTT. Protein sequence: CASGVSGNTIYF.